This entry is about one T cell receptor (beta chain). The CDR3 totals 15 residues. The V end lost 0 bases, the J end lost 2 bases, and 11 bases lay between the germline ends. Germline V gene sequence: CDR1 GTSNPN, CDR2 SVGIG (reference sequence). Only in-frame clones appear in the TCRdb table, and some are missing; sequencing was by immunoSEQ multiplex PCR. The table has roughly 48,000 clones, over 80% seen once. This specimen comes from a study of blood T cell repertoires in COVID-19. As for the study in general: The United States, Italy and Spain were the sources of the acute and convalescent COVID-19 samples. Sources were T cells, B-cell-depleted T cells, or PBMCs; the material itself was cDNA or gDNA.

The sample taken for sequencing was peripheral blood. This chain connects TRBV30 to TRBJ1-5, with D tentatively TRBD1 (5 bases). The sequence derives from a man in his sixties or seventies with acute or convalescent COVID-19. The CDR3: CAWSVQGGGNQPQHF. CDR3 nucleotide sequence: TGTGCCTGGAGTGTACAAGGAGGGGGCAATCAGCCCCAGCATTTT.